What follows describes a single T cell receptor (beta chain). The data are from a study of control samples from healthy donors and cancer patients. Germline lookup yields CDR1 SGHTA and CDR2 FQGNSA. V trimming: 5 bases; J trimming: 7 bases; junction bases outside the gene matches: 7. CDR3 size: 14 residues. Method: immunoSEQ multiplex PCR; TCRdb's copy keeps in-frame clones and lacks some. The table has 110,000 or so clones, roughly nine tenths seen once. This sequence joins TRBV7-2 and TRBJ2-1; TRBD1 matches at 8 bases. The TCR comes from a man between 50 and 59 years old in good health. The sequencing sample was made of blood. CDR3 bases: TGTGCCAGCAGCCTCGACAGGGGTCATAATGAGCAGTTCTTC. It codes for CASSLDRGHNEQFF.